This TCR beta chain appears in the sequencing data of a study of blood T cell repertoires in COVID-19. Germline V gene lookup returns CDR1 MDHEN and CDR2 SYDVKM. Trimming removed 5 bases from V and 2 bases from J, with 9 bases in between. This CDR3 contains 13 residues. Profiled with immunoSEQ multiplex PCR; TCRdb holds only in-frame clones, not every one. This sample carries a few hundred thousand clones, approximately 90% of them seen once, and the ten largest clones take approximately 3.7%. Sequenced: PBMCs or T cells enriched from blood (not recorded which). This receptor was obtained from a woman aged 25 to 39 who had recovered from COVID-19. The chain is built from TRBV28 and TRBJ1-2, with D tentatively TRBD1 (6 bases). CDR3 in DNA: TGTGCCAGCAGTGAGGGACAAAACTATGGCTACACCTTC. It specifies CASSEGQNYGYTF.